This T cell receptor beta chain stems from a study of Ad26.COV2.S vaccination and SARS-CoV-2 variants. Study-wide results and caveats: Reported post-vaccination CD8+ and CD4+ T cell responses to spike showed substantial breadth.

The repertoire was sequenced with immunoSEQ multiplex PCR; TCRdb's copy has only in-frame clones and lacks some. The sample carries about 350,000 clones, roughly nine tenths recorded once. The V gene's germline CDR1 is SQVTM and CDR2 ANQGSEA. The CDR3 is made up of 13 amino acids. The V end was cut by 3 bases, the J end by 0 bases, with 8 bases between. A word on this clone: Antigen specificity is unknown.

The chain has TRBV29-1 and TRBJ1-1; D gene uncertain. The clonotype comes from a human donor who had recovered from COVID-19. The sequences come from peripheral blood, collected after recovery from COVID-19. The CDR3 here is CSVDWGMNTEAFF. CDR3 coding DNA: TGCAGCGTTGATTGGGGTATGAACACTGAAGCTTTCTTT.